The 13 T cell receptor beta chains listed next were all sequenced from one sample in a study of T cell responses to AZD1222 COVID-19 vaccine. Profiled with immunoSEQ multiplex PCR; TCRdb holds only in-frame clones, not every one. The table lists hundreds of thousands of clones, about 92% of them singletons. Here the sequenced sample was peripheral blood, taken on day 0 of MenACWY control vaccination. Receptors originate from an adult in good health.

The V call is TRBV5-6, the J call TRBJ2-7, with D tentatively TRBD2 (5 bases). Germline V CDR1 and CDR2: SGHDT, YYEEEE. V was shortened by 4 bases and J by 3 bases, with 14 bases between the two germline ends. The CDR3 totals 14 residues. CDR3 region: CASSRRDGFYEQYF. The CDR3 DNA reads as TGTGCCAGCAGCCGCCGGGATGGATTCTACGAGCAGTACTTC.

This chain uses TRBV4-2 with TRBJ1-3; D is undetermined. From germline, CDR1 is LGHNA and CDR2 YNFKEQ. The CDR3 is 16 amino acids. V gave up 0 bases and J gave up 4 bases, with 13 bases separating them. CDR3 DNA: TGTGCCAGCAGCCAAGATGGAGTGGCGGTGGGAAACACCATATATTTT. Translating it yields CASSQDGVAVGNTIYF.

The V and J genes are TRBV7-8 and TRBJ1-6, with D possibly TRBD1 on 5 matching bases. The germline gives CDR1 SGHVS, CDR2 FQNEAQ. This CDR3 region has 15 residues. V shed 1 base and J shed 8 bases, with 12 bases lying between them. The CDR3 sequence: CASSLVGLRDSPLHF. CDR3 nucleotide sequence: TGTGCCAGCAGCTTAGTGGGGCTTAGGGATTCACCCCTCCACTTT.

This sequence joins TRBV9 and TRBJ2-2; D is uncertain. The germline V gene encodes CDR1 SGDLS and CDR2 YYNGEE. Trimming shortened V by 7 bases and J by 6 bases, and 10 bases separated the two germline ends. The CDR3 spans 12 residues. The chain's CDR3 is CASGLSAGELFF. DNA of the CDR3: TGTGCCAGCGGGCTTTCGGCCGGGGAGCTGTTTTTT.

This chain links TRBV27 with TRBJ1-5, with D uncertain. The germline V and J ends were trimmed by 2 bases and 1 base, with 6 bases remaining between them. The length of the CDR3 is 14 residues. The germline gives CDR1 MNHEY, CDR2 SMNVEV (reference sequence). The DNA of the CDR3 is TGTGCCAGCAGTTTAGGGCGGAGCAATCAGCCCCAGCATTTT. This translates into CASSLGRSNQPQHF.

The chain has TRBV7-9 and TRBJ2-2; 9 nucleotides match TRBD1. CDR1 and CDR2 from the germline V gene are SEHNR and FQNEAQ (reference sequence). The CDR3 covers 13 residues. Unmatched junction bases numbered 3, after V lost 5 bases and J lost 8 bases. CDR3 nucleotides: TGTGCCAGCAGCCCACAGGGGGCGGGGGAGCTGTTTTTT. Its translation is CASSPQGAGELFF.

The chain recombines TRBV19 with TRBJ1-1; a weak D match, TRBD1 (5 bases). The germline V gene has CDR1 LNHDA and CDR2 SQIVND (reference sequence). The length of the CDR3 is 14 residues. Trimming took 7 bases from V and 1 from J, leaving 13 bases between them. This chain's CDR3 is CASNDRGPNTEAFF. The CDR3, as DNA: TGTGCCAGTAACGATCGGGGCCCGAACACTGAAGCTTTCTTT.

This chain joins TRBV6-4 and TRBJ1-2; D is unresolved. The CDR3 covers 14 residues. Trimming shortened V by 6 bases and J by 4 bases, and 15 bases separated the two germline ends. Germline V lookup: CDR1 MRHNA, CDR2 SNTAGT. The CDR3: CASSVEQRGYGYTF. The CDR3 DNA follows: TGTGCCAGCAGCGTCGAACAGCGGGGCTATGGCTACACCTTC.

This chain links TRBV12-3 or TRBV12-4 with TRBJ1-2; TRBD1 might be the D (6 bases). The ends were cut back, 6 bases at V and 2 bases at J, with 10 bases in the middle. The CDR3 totals 13 residues. The CDR3 region is CASSEGDNYGYTF. The DNA for the CDR3 is TGTGCCAGCAGCGAGGGGGACAACTATGGCTACACCTTC.

The CDR3 is CASSSQGTASGGEQFF. For the CDR3, the DNA is TGTGCCAGCAGCTCCCAAGGGACAGCCTCGGGGGGTGAGCAGTTCTTC. The gene calls are TRBV7-9 and TRBJ2-1, with D perhaps given as TRBD1 or TRBD2 (7 bases each). CDR3 length: 16 residues. Germline CDR1 reads SEHNR; CDR2 reads FQNEAQ (reference sequence). Trimming cost V 4 bases and J 9 bases, with 22 bases left between them.

This chain links TRBV28 with TRBJ1-3; 9 positions match TRBD1. There are 15 residues in the CDR3. The germline V gene encodes CDR1 MDHEN and CDR2 SYDVKM. V lost 10 bases, J lost 3 bases, and 10 bases stayed unmatched. The chain's CDR3 is CATKYRGHGGNTIYF. CDR3 in DNA: TGTGCCACCAAATACAGGGGGCACGGTGGAAACACCATATATTTT.

The J gene is TRBJ1-1, the V gene TRBV5-1; 7 bases map to TRBD1. The germline V gene encodes CDR1 SGHRS and CDR2 YFSETQ. V dropped 3 bases and J dropped 3; count of bases not matched to a gene: 8. The CDR3 totals 15 residues. This CDR3 reads CASSSTGVSDTEAFF. The CDR3 nucleotides read TGCGCCAGCAGCTCTACAGGGGTGTCGGACACTGAAGCTTTCTTT.

This clone has a single count. The chain recombines TRBV4-2 with TRBJ1-5; maybe TRBD1 (5 bases). The ends were cut back, 0 bases at V and 2 bases at J, with 14 bases in the middle. From germline, CDR1 is LGHNA and CDR2 YNFKEQ. The CDR3 totals 17 residues. CDR3 sequence reads: CASSQDSAGKGNQPQHF. CDR3 sequence (DNA): TGTGCCAGCAGCCAAGATTCGGCAGGGAAAGGCAATCAGCCCCAGCATTTT.